The rows below give T cell receptor beta chains drawn from one sample of a study of cytomegalovirus exposure and HLA in healthy donors. Profiled with immunoSEQ multiplex PCR; TCRdb holds only in-frame clones, not every one. The sample shows about 190,000 clones, roughly four fifths of them seen only once. Sequenced: PBMCs. Receptor source: a woman aged 25 to 39 in good health and CMV-seropositive. Both conserved end residues are part of each CDR3. Fields, in order: D gene, J gene, V gene, clone size, CDR3 protein, CDR3 DNA. D genes are given only for firm matches. The size entry is marked missing in some rows and otherwise reads once, few, many or a size class.

>-|TRBJ2-3|TRBV19|-
CASSLGQGEEDTQYF
TGTGCCAGTAGTCTTGGGCAGGGGGAGGAGGATACGCAGTATTTT
>-|TRBJ1-3|TRBV7-9|-
CASSPSRAAVSGNTIYF
TGTGCCAGCAGCCCTAGCCGGGCAGCCGTCTCTGGAAACACCATATATTTT
>-|TRBJ1-1|TRBV21-1|-
CASRVDRGKNTEAFF
TGTGCCAGCAGAGTTGACAGGGGTAAGAACACTGAAGCTTTCTTT
>-|TRBJ1-1|TRBV5-1|-
CASSRDTLLLTEAFF
TGCGCCAGCAGCAGGGACACCTTGCTACTCACTGAAGCTTTCTTT
>-|TRBJ2-2|TRBV6-6|few
CASSSSGSAGELFF
TGTGCCAGCAGCTCCTCCGGGAGCGCCGGGGAGCTGTTTTTT
>TRBD2|TRBJ2-7|TRBV23-1|once
CASGTSGSLRQYF
TGCGCCAGCGGTACTAGCGGGAGTCTTAGGCAGTACTTC
>-|TRBJ2-1|TRBV14|-
CASSQRIVGDEQFF
TGTGCCAGCAGCCAAAGGATCGTAGGGGATGAGCAGTTCTTC
>TRBD1|TRBJ2-7|TRBV19|-
CASSMPPRDREVNEQYF
TGTGCCAGTAGTATGCCGCCCCGGGACAGGGAGGTGAACGAGCAGTACTTC
>-|TRBJ1-2|TRBV21-1|-
CASSSQDSPGGGYTF
TGTGCCAGCAGCTCACAGGACAGTCCGGGGGGTGGCTACACCTTC
>-|TRBJ2-3|TRBV5-1|few
CASSLGHRADTQYF
TGCGCCAGCAGCTTGGGACACAGGGCCGATACGCAGTATTTT
>TRBD1|TRBJ2-1|TRBV7-2|-
CASSLRQGYNEQFF
TGTGCCAGCAGCTTGAGACAGGGCTACAATGAGCAGTTCTTC
>TRBD2|TRBJ2-1|TRBV19|-
CASSPWTSGNGNEQFF
TGTGCCAGTAGTCCCTGGACTAGCGGTAATGGGAATGAGCAGTTCTTC
>TRBD2|TRBJ2-5|TRBV28|few
CASSLGGLAGRETQYF
TGTGCCAGCAGTTTAGGGGGCCTAGCGGGAAGAGAGACCCAGTACTTC
>-|TRBJ1-1|TRBV29-1|few
CSATYWGQKNTEAFF
TGCAGCGCTACCTACTGGGGACAAAAGAACACTGAAGCTTTCTTT
>TRBD2|TRBJ2-7|TRBV5-6|-
CASSLAGTSYEQYF
TGTGCCAGCAGCTTGGCCGGGACTAGCTACGAGCAGTACTTC
>TRBD2|TRBJ2-2|TRBV18|-
CASSQTSGDGELFF
TGTGCCAGCTCTCAGACTAGCGGTGACGGGGAGCTGTTTTTT
>TRBD2|TRBJ2-1|TRBV5-1|-
CASSPEGRGSVYEQFF
TGCGCCAGCAGCCCTGAGGGACGCGGGAGTGTCTATGAGCAGTTCTTC
>TRBD2|TRBJ2-5|TRBV4-1|-
CASSLTSGRAVETQYF
TGCGCCAGCAGCCTGACGAGCGGGAGGGCCGTAGAGACCCAGTACTTC
>TRBD2|TRBJ2-1|TRBV19|-
CASSLRLAGSYNEQFF
TGTGCCAGTAGTCTCAGACTAGCGGGCTCCTACAATGAGCAGTTCTTC
>-|TRBJ2-3|TRBV11-3|few
CASSLDPLASTQYF
TGTGCCAGCAGCTTAGACCCTCTTGCGTCTACGCAGTATTTT
>-|TRBJ1-1|TRBV20-1|-
CSAILDTEAFF
TGCAGTGCTATCTTAGACACTGAAGCTTTCTTT
>-|TRBJ2-7|TRBV29-1|-
CSVGAVSYEQYF
TGCAGCGTTGGGGCAGTTTCCTACGAGCAGTACTTC
>TRBD2|TRBJ2-3|TRBV18|-
CASSSSSGRTDTQYF
TGTGCCAGCTCGTCTTCTAGCGGGAGAACAGATACGCAGTATTTT
>TRBD2|TRBJ2-5|TRBV27|-
CASSRLAEETQYF
TGTGCCAGCAGTCGACTAGCGGAAGAGACCCAGTACTTC
>TRBD2|TRBJ2-5|TRBV5-8|-
CASSPRLAGVRETQYF
TGTGCCAGCAGCCCCAGACTAGCGGGAGTGCGAGAGACCCAGTACTTC
>-|TRBJ2-3|TRBV5-4|-
CASSFLGQSDTQYF
TGTGCCAGCAGCTTTCTAGGACAGAGCGATACGCAGTATTTT